This T cell receptor (beta chain) originates from a study of T cell responses to AZD1222 COVID-19 vaccine (dated by TCRdb to the early 2020s). Some background on the complete study: AZD1222 recipients whose second dose came at about 4 weeks and those whose second dose came at about 12 weeks were combined into one group, since spike-specific TCR depth and breadth did not differ between the two schedules. A total of around 240 trial participants underwent TCR sequencing, of whom about 200 received two doses of AZD1222 and around 25 received two doses of the MenACWY control vaccine. Trial participants were enrolled by age into 18-55, 56-69 and 70-plus year subgroups, with 148, 28 and 57 TCR-sequenced participants respectively. Overall results and qualifications from the work: Conclusions about previously exposed vaccinees are limited because only five to seven AZD1222 recipients were SARS-CoV-2 seropositive at baseline. Spike-specific TCR breadth and depth rose significantly after two AZD1222 doses compared with day 0 and with MenACWY recipients. Most participants were white British and females outnumbered males, and the authors suggested that clonal diversity may have been underestimated. The 56-69-year group was small, and its depth increase did not reach significance, likely because of low power. The whole spike protein was spanned by vaccine-associated CD4 TCRs, and dominant responses were seen in regions 160-218 and 743-854. Because no day 14 peak-response samples were available, repertoires were characterized only after the peak T cell response. Reportedly, almost half of the unique spike-specific TCRs recognized epitopes lying outside the regions that are mutated in the B.1.351 and B.1.1.7 variants.

Concerning this clone: No antigen is known for it. No base quality values were provided; no much bigger clone lies one nucleotide off.

Read against the paper, the sample's time point label means: baseline before first vaccination. Vaccinee samples came from UK trials COV001 and COV002, including a single-blind randomized controlled phase 2/3 trial of AZD1222 (ChAdOx1 nCoV-19) in healthy adults. For TCRbeta chain sequencing, PBMC samples from trial participants were taken at day 0 and at day 28 after the second dose. The CDR3 regions of human TCRbeta chains were analyzed by immunosequencing. The study's processing was this. Repertoire TCRs were matched against a reference library of SARS-CoV-2-specific TCRs generated with the MIRA antigen-specificity platform. Breadth was defined as the fraction of unique TCRs that were SARS-CoV-2-associated, and depth was defined as the fraction of total T cells that were SARS-CoV-2-associated. Using the MIRA data, each spike-specific TCR was mapped to the spike region that the TCR reacts to and placed in a CD4 or CD8 class. Log10-transformed breadth and depth values were compared by one-way ANOVA with Sidak's multiple comparisons tests. TCRdb took this table from immuneACCESS and kept in-frame rearrangements with V and J called. Such tables lack part of the clones; where checked against another copy, unresolved V genes explain under half of the gap, and the rest is unexplained. That table furnishes V, J and clone size, whereas the DNA furnished D and trimming. In this sample the table shows under 130,000 clones, around 94% of which occur a single time. The top ten constitute approximately 2.2% of the sample.

The CDR3 sequence holds 13 residues, the cysteine and phenylalanine included. Of the read, only the CDR3 DNA is kept; its 39 bases are in frame from base 1. CDR1 SGHTA and CDR2 FQGTGA are derived from the germline V gene. Relative to germline, V is 5 bases shorter and J is 7 bases shorter, with 9 bases between their ends. Here the chain combines TRBV7-3 and TRBJ1-6; no D gene can be assigned with confidence. The TCR was taken from an adult in good health. This specimen consisted of peripheral blood, obtained on day 0 of AZD1222 vaccination. Here is the DNA: TGTGCCAGCAGCCACGGGTCAAATTCACCCCTCCACTTT. Translated, this is CASSHGSNSPLHF.